This is a list of T cell receptor beta chains from one sample in a study of beta chain features in type 1 diabetes. Libraries were prepared by immunoSEQ multiplex PCR; TCRdb keeps only in-frame clonotypes and omits some of them. The sample includes 630,000 or so clones, over 12% of them seen just once. The sequencing sample was made of naive CD4+ T cells from blood. All receptors derive from a man younger than 35 with type 1 diabetes. Each CDR3 is given with its conserved first and last residue.

j_call v_call cdr3_length cdr3_aa
TRBJ1-5 TRBV5-5 14 CASSPSSGNQPQHF
TRBJ2-5 TRBV20-1 10 CSARLREDYF
TRBJ1-5 TRBV7-2 13 CAAAGGGNQPQHF
TRBJ1-1 TRBV7-3 17 CASSREPRGRANTEAFF
TRBJ1-1 TRBV20-1 11 CSAGRTLRAFF
TRBJ1-3 TRBV6-6 13 CASLRQSGNTIYF
TRBJ2-7 TRBV9 18 CASSSGASGRRSLYEQYF
TRBJ2-7 TRBV4-2 15 CASSQDPDRDYEQYF
TRBJ2-7 TRBV5-1 13 CASSLGGRGEQYF
TRBJ2-5 TRBV5-1 16 CASSINLQGAMETQYF
TRBJ2-7 TRBV4-2 13 CASSLAGQNEQYF
TRBJ2-3 TRBV2 14 CASKTGTATDTQYF
TRBJ2-2 TRBV7-9 12 CASRPYTGELFF
TRBJ2-4 TRBV2 11 CASSDSNIQYF
TRBJ2-3 TRBV6-1 15 CASSGNWASADTQYF
TRBJ1-2 TRBV19 13 CATAQRGNYGYTF
TRBJ1-3 TRBV4-3 16 CASSQETGGSGNTIYF
TRBJ2-1 TRBV7-3 15 CASSLTSGGYNEQFF
TRBJ1-2 TRBV30 13 CAWSTQGASGYTF
TRBJ2-1 TRBV7-2 15 CASSSRQGSYNEQFF
TRBJ1-1 TRBV25-1 13 CASSVEVRTEAFF
TRBJ1-6 TRBV7-6 16 CASSLAIRGGNSPLHF
TRBJ2-3 TRBV11-2 15 CASSSYRGQGNTQYF
TRBJ1-5 TRBV30 14 CAWNHRMGNQPQHF
TRBJ2-3 TRBV4-1 15 CASSQVIPSTDTQYF
TRBJ1-2 TRBV5-4 15 CASSFGLTGGYGYTF
TRBJ2-1 TRBV9 16 CASSVASGRAYNEQFF
TRBJ2-2 TRBV14 16 CASSQVFNRNTGELFF
TRBJ2-7 TRBV5-1 14 CASSYGTGFHEQYF
TRBJ2-6 TRBV4-2 19 CASSRVGLAGVGGANVLTF
TRBJ2-5 TRBV9 17 CASSVSTSGGSQETQYF
TRBJ2-3 TRBV5-1 16 CASSSFSGRSTDTQYF
TRBJ2-3 TRBV9 17 CASSVDPASGGRDTQYF
TRBJ1-1 TRBV5-6 14 CASSSDRMVTEAFF
TRBJ1-6 TRBV7-9 13 CASSPGHNSPLHF
TRBJ2-1 TRBV15 13 CATSRSGAGEQFF
TRBJ2-1 TRBV5-1 15 CASSRTGLSLGEQFF
TRBJ1-4 TRBV18 16 CASSPYRDATNEKLFF
TRBJ1-2 TRBV19 13 CASTLGQRYGYTF
TRBJ1-1 TRBV30 12 CAWSQGNTEAFF
TRBJ2-3 TRBV4-3 14 CATGRQLSTDTQYF
TRBJ1-6 TRBV27 16 CASSSGQHSYNSPLHF
TRBJ2-5 TRBV7-9 15 CASSLLAGAQETQYF
TRBJ2-1 TRBV10-3 11 CAISESNEQFF
TRBJ1-2 TRBV7-9 13 CASSFDKDYGYTF
TRBJ2-1 TRBV20-1 11 CSAQYSWAQFF
TRBJ2-3 TRBV7-2 15 CASSFGPGGTDTQYF
TRBJ1-2 TRBV29-1 12 CSALMDNYGYTF
TRBJ1-2 TRBV23-1 14 CASSQWYSNYGYTF
TRBJ2-3 TRBV29-1 15 CSVDGAGPGTDTQYF
TRBJ2-3 TRBV2 19 CASRTGWMTGGSRTDTQYF